A single sample gave rise to the 19 T cell receptor beta chains below, sequenced in a study of cytomegalovirus exposure and HLA in healthy donors (dated by TCRdb to 2016 to 2017). Libraries were made using the immunoSEQ multiplex PCR assay. For the multiplex PCR, a mixture combining 60 forward primers for TCR Vbeta segments and 13 reverse primers for TCR Jbeta segments was used. The clones in this table, taken by TCRdb from immuneACCESS, are in-frame only. Not every clone is retained; where verified, under half of the shortfall comes from an unresolved V gene, and the cause of the rest is unknown. For this sample the table gives tens of thousands of clones, of which about 67% were detected only once. Under 2.5% of the sample is taken by the ten largest. What was sequenced was PBMCs. The receptors shown here come from a man in his thirties or forties in good health and CMV-seronegative.

The chain is built from TRBV5-1 and TRBJ2-1; TRBD2 agrees at 9 bases. The CDR3 runs to 16 residues. V gave up 0 bases and J gave up 2 bases; unmatched junction bases: 3. Per germline, CDR1 SGHRS and CDR2 YFSETQ. The CDR3 reads CASSLGLAGTYNEQFF. The CDR3 DNA reads as TGCGCCAGCAGCTTGGGGCTAGCGGGGACCTACAATGAGCAGTTCTTC. The full variable domain, in which reference TRBV5-1 and TRBJ2-1 provide the parts outside the CDR3, is KAGVTQTPRYLIKTRGQQVTLSCSPISGHRSVSWYQQTPGQGLQFLFEYFSETQRNKGNFPGRFSGRQFSNSRSEMNVSTLELGDSALYLCASSLGLAGTYNEQFFGPGTRLTVL.

The gene calls are TRBV4-1 and TRBJ1-1, with D possibly being TRBD1 (6 bases). Germline V gives CDR1 MGHRA, CDR2 YSYEKL. V was cut by 8 bases and J by 1 base, with 11 bases left in between. The CDR3 is 13 residues long. In DNA, the CDR3 is TGCGCCAGCCTAGGACAGCCGAACACTGAAGCTTTCTTT. Translating it yields CASLGQPNTEAFF.

The chain carries TRBV5-4 and TRBJ1-6, with 8 bases fitting TRBD1. V was clipped by 4 bases and J by 6 bases; unmatched bases: 6. This CDR3 is 15 amino acids long. Germline V gene data show CDR1 as SGHNT and CDR2 as YYREEE (reference sequence). The CDR3 sequence: CASSLQGASNSPLHF. For the CDR3, the DNA is TGTGCCAGCAGCCTCCAGGGGGCCAGTAATTCACCCCTCCACTTT. The full variable domain, rest sourced from reference TRBV5-4 and TRBJ1-6, is ETGVTQSPTHLIKTRGQQVTLRCSSQSGHNTVSWYQQALGQGPQFIFQYYREEENGRGNFPPRFSGLQFPNYSSELNVNALELDDSALYLCASSLQGASNSPLHFGNGTRLTVT.

This chain connects TRBV5-1 to TRBJ2-5; 7 nucleotides line up with TRBD2. The CDR3 is 14 residues long. V was pared by 3 bases and J by 5 bases, with 7 bases of the junction left unmatched. In germline, CDR1 is SGHRS, CDR2 YFSETQ. CDR3 in amino acids: CASSSRGEAETQYF. The CDR3 DNA is TGCGCCAGCAGCTCCCGGGGGGAGGCGGAGACCCAGTACTTC.

The chain uses TRBV5-4 and TRBJ2-5; the D gene is possibly TRBD1 (5 bases). V gave up 2 bases and J gave up 7 bases, with 9 bases separating them. Germline V gene sequence: CDR1 SGHNT, CDR2 YYREEE (reference sequence). This CDR3 has 12 amino acids. The CDR3 sequence: CASSFQGSTQYF. CDR3 nucleotide sequence: TGTGCCAGCAGCTTCCAGGGATCGACCCAGTACTTC.

This clone appeared once. The gene calls are TRBV27 and TRBJ1-2; 10 nucleotides match TRBD1. Germline V gives CDR1 MNHEY, CDR2 SMNVEV (reference sequence). The junction had 14 bases not matched to a gene; V was cut back by 5 bases and J by 8 bases. The CDR3 runs 16 residues. CDR3: CASSIHGQGEFVGYTF. CDR3 in DNA: TGTGCCAGCAGTATCCACGGACAGGGGGAATTCGTAGGCTACACCTTC.

The J gene is TRBJ2-3, the V gene TRBV5-4; TRBD1 agrees at 8 bases. V trimming: 2 bases; J trimming: 8 bases; junction bases outside the gene matches: 10. CDR1 SGHNT and CDR2 YYREEE come from the germline V gene (reference sequence). The CDR3 runs 15 residues. The CDR3 is CASSLPGTGQATQYF. As DNA, the CDR3 is TGTGCCAGCAGCTTACCCGGGACAGGTCAGGCTACGCAGTATTTT.

CDR3 sequence: CASSQLGPGTGGNTEAFF. DNA for the CDR3: TGCGCCAGCAGCCAATTGGGGCCAGGTACCGGGGGGAACACTGAAGCTTTCTTT. The rearrangement uses TRBV4-1 and TRBJ1-1; a weak D match, TRBD1 (5 bases). The CDR3 extends over 18 amino acids. Germline V lookup: CDR1 MGHRA, CDR2 YSYEKL. Trimming left V 2 bases short and J 1 base short, with 20 bases between.

This clone came up a few times. The J gene is TRBJ1-3, the V gene TRBV7-9; D perhaps matches TRBD1 (6 bases). Trimming removed 1 base at V and 3 bases at J, with 7 bases between. This CDR3 is built from 14 residues. CDR1 is SEHNR and CDR2 is FQNEAQ in the germline V gene (reference sequence). The CDR3 here is CASSLGDIGNTIYF. DNA for the CDR3: TGTGCCAGCAGCTTAGGGGACATTGGAAACACCATATATTTT.

The V call is TRBV11-2, the J call TRBJ1-2, with unresolved D. The CDR3 is 14 residues long. V lost 0 bases and J lost 8, with 13 bases in between. Germline loops: CDR1 SGHAT, CDR2 FQNNGV. The CDR3, as DNA: TGTGCCAGCAGCTTAGACCGAACCTATGTCGGCTACACCTTC. Translation gives CASSLDRTYVGYTF.

V gene TRBV27 combines with J gene TRBJ1-2; maybe TRBD1 (6 bases). The CDR3 sequence is 13 residues long. The germline CDR1 and CDR2 sequences are MNHEY and SMNVEV (reference sequence). Trimming pared 5 bases from V and 0 bases from J, leaving 7 bases between. CDR3 in DNA: TGTGCCAGCAGTGAGGGGGCTAACTATGGCTACACCTTC. It is translated as CASSEGANYGYTF.

This chain joins TRBV7-9 and TRBJ2-7; the D gene is possibly TRBD2 (5 bases). V was trimmed by 5 bases and J by 5 bases, leaving 19 bases between them. Germline V CDR1 and CDR2: SEHNR, FQNEAQ (reference sequence). The CDR3 has 15 amino acids. Written as DNA, the CDR3 is TGTGCCAGCAGCCTAGGAGAGACACCGCGGGACGAGCAGTACTTC. Translating gives CASSLGETPRDEQYF.

The chain uses TRBV5-5 and TRBJ2-7; D might be TRBD2 (7 bases). The CDR3 is made up of 14 amino acids. Looked up from germline, CDR1 is SGHKS and CDR2 is YYEKEE (reference sequence). V was pared by 2 bases and J by 5 bases, with 14 bases between. This CDR3 is CASSFLWGGHEQYF. The CDR3 DNA follows: TGTGCCAGCAGCTTCCTCTGGGGGGGCCACGAGCAGTACTTC.

This clone appeared a few times. This chain connects TRBV6-4 to TRBJ1-1; 7 nucleotides line up with TRBD1. V shed 3 bases, J shed 10 bases, and the junction held 8 bases outside the gene matches. This CDR3 is built from 13 residues. Germline V lookup: CDR1 MRHNA, CDR2 SNTAGT. In DNA form, the CDR3 reads TGTGCCAGCAGTGATTCGAGCAGGGGGAGAGCTTTCTTT. It specifies CASSDSSRGRAFF.

In its sample, this clone was seen once. The chain links TRBV7-2 to TRBJ1-5; no clear D. Germline V lookup: CDR1 SGHTA, CDR2 FQGNSA. There are 14 residues in the CDR3. Deletions cut 2 bases from V and 3 bases from J, with 8 bases between. This chain's CDR3 is CASSLMGVNQPQHF. The CDR3 nucleotides read TGTGCCAGCAGCTTAATGGGAGTCAATCAGCCCCAGCATTTT.

The count of this clone is one. The chain joins TRBV7-2 to TRBJ2-3; 13 bases are shared with TRBD2. This CDR3 spans 16 amino acids. V shed 3 bases and J 1 base; nucleotides not matched to a gene: 1. Germline V lookup: CDR1 SGHTA, CDR2 FQGNSA. The CDR3 DNA reads as TGTGCCAGCAGCTTCGGACTAGCGGGAGGCACAGATACGCAGTATTTT. It translates to CASSFGLAGGTDTQYF.

This sequence joins TRBV10-3 and TRBJ2-1; possibly TRBD2 for D (6 bases). V was trimmed by 7 bases and J by 10 bases, leaving 20 bases between them. The CDR3 is made up of 14 amino acids. Germline assignment: CDR1 ENHRY and CDR2 SYGVKD. CDR3 nucleotides: TGTGCCATCAAACTCGGGACTCCCGCCTACGAGCAGTTCTTC. It yields the protein CAIKLGTPAYEQFF.

The CDR3 region is CSVEQGRETQYF. The CDR3 nucleotides read TGCAGCGTTGAACAGGGGCGAGAGACCCAGTACTTC. The chain recombines TRBV29-1 with TRBJ2-5; D is perhaps TRBD1 (6 bases). The ends were cut back, 2 bases at V and 4 bases at J, with 8 bases in the middle. The CDR3 extends over 12 amino acids. From germline, CDR1 is SQVTM and CDR2 ANQGSEA.

The chain combines TRBV5-1 with TRBJ1-4; TRBD1 matches at 7 bases. The CDR3 has 16 residues. CDR1 is SGHRS and CDR2 is YFSETQ in the germline V gene. V was clipped by 0 bases and J by 7 bases; unmatched bases: 9. The CDR3 coding sequence is TGCGCCAGCAGCTTGGGGGACAGCGCCAACGGTGAAAAACTGTTTTTT. It is translated as CASSLGDSANGEKLFF.